A selection of T cell receptor beta chains follows, all from one sample in a study of T cells after yellow fever vaccination. TCRdb passed the 5' RACE reads through MiXCR, listing each CDR3 protein once. Seen here are some 350,000 distinct CDR3 sequences, 4% observed once, and the top ten hold less than 25%. The source was PBMCs, collected 5 days after the yellow fever booster vaccination. The receptors were gathered from a man aged 18 to 35 who received the YFV17D yellow fever vaccine. Each CDR3 is given with its conserved first and last residue. Each record gives: V gene, D gene, clone size, J gene, CDR3 protein, CDR3 DNA. A D gene is named only where the DNA matches it firmly. The size field is filled for only some rows; it gives once, few, many or a size class.

TRBV20-1	-	few	TRBJ2-1	CSASTWEQFF	TGCAGTGCCAGTACTTGGGAGCAGTTCTTC
TRBV20-1	-	many	TRBJ2-7	CSANGWAGESREQYF	TGCAGTGCAAACGGCTGGGCAGGGGAAAGTCGCGAGCAGTACTTC
TRBV4-1	TRBD2	few	TRBJ2-3	CASSQESSGGVTDTQYF	TGCGCCAGCAGCCAAGAGAGTAGCGGGGGGGTCACAGATACGCAGTATTTT
TRBV4-3	-	many	TRBJ1-3	CASSQEKRFGGNTIYF	TGCGCCAGCAGCCAAGAGAAGCGGTTTGGTGGAAACACCATATATTTT
TRBV24-1	TRBD2	few	TRBJ2-1	CATSASPGGVAEQFF	TGTGCCACCAGTGCCTCTCCGGGAGGGGTGGCTGAGCAGTTCTTC
TRBV7-8	TRBD1	few	TRBJ2-2	CASSSTGGWTGELFF	TGTGCCAGCAGCTCTACAGGGGGCTGGACCGGGGAGCTGTTTTTT
TRBV7-2	TRBD2	few	TRBJ2-2	CASSYGLAGNPGTGELFF	TGTGCCAGCAGCTATGGACTAGCGGGGAATCCGGGCACCGGGGAGCTGTTTTTT
TRBV5-1	-	many	TRBJ1-2	CASSLAGDHGYTF	TGCGCCAGCAGCTTGGCCGGGGACCACGGCTACACCTTC
TRBV7-3	-	many	TRBJ2-5	CASSLGPPETQYF	TGTGCCAGCAGCTTAGGACCGCCGGAGACCCAGTACTTC
TRBV6-2/TRBV6-3	-	many	TRBJ2-2	CASIRSRHLNTGELFF	TGTGCCAGCATTAGGAGCAGGCACCTAAACACCGGGGAGCTGTTTTTT
TRBV11-2	TRBD1	-	TRBJ1-2	CASSSLRTGYSGGYTF	TGTGCCAGCAGCTCACTTCGGACAGGGTATAGTGGCGGCTACACCTTC
TRBV7-2	TRBD1	many	TRBJ1-5	CASSLGQQGNQPQHF	TGTGCCAGCAGCTTGGGACAGCAGGGCAATCAGCCCCAGCATTTT
TRBV7-2	TRBD2	-	TRBJ2-5	CASSWGGDSKTQYF	TGTGCCAGCAGCTGGGGGGGGGACTCTAAGACCCAGTACTTC
TRBV7-9	TRBD2	few	TRBJ2-3	CASSSPGLAGGHTDTQYF	TGTGCCAGCAGCTCTCCGGGACTAGCGGGGGGGCACACAGATACGCAGTATTTT
TRBV16	-	-	TRBJ2-7	CASTRRSYEQYF	TGTGCCAGCACCCGTCGCTCCTACGAGCAGTACTTC
TRBV19	TRBD2	-	TRBJ2-1	CASSAAGGPGEQFF	TGTGCCAGTAGTGCAGCGGGGGGGCCAGGTGAGCAGTTCTTC
TRBV12-3/TRBV12-4	TRBD1	-	TRBJ1-2	CASRPSTGKDGYTF	TGTGCCAGCCGCCCCTCGACAGGGAAGGATGGCTACACCTTC